This is a list of T cell receptor beta chains from one sample in a study of beta chain features in type 1 diabetes. TCRdb's table, derived via immunoSEQ multiplex PCR, lists solely in-frame clones and lacks some. The sample has more than 250,000 clones; around 21% are singletons. Sequenced: naive CD4+ T cells from blood. All receptors come from a woman in her thirties or forties with type 1 diabetes. Both conserved end residues are part of each CDR3. D genes are given only for firm matches. Where a row states a size, it is once, few, many or the class of an expanded clone; other rows omit it.

NA | few | TRBJ1-2 | TRBV18 | TGTGCCAGCTCACCCGACGGAGGTACCCCCTATGGCTACACCTTC | CASSPDGGTPYGYTF
NA | few | TRBJ1-6 | TRBV18 | TGTGCCAGCTCACCCCGGACAGATTCACCCCTCCACTTT | CASSPRTDSPLHF
NA | few | TRBJ2-7 | TRBV6-1 | TGTGCCAGCAGCCGTGGGGTGGGGAGCTCCTACGAGCAGTACTTC | CASSRGVGSSYEQYF
NA | NA | TRBJ2-3 | TRBV7-3 | TGTGCCAGCAGCCCCAGGGGTATAGATACGCAGTATTTT | CASSPRGIDTQYF
NA | NA | TRBJ2-7 | TRBV5-1 | TGCGCCAGCACCCCGACAGCGGGTTCTCACGAGCAGTACTTC | CASTPTAGSHEQYF
NA | few | TRBJ2-1 | TRBV7-9 | TGTGCCAGCAGCTTATCCCTGACGGGGGTGGATGAGCAGTTCTTC | CASSLSLTGVDEQFF
NA | NA | TRBJ1-5 | TRBV30 | TGTGCCTGGAGCCTCTTCAGGGGCCAGCCCCAGCATTTT | CAWSLFRGQPQHF
NA | few | TRBJ2-7 | TRBV5-4 | TGTGCCAGCAGCTTGGACAGGTCCTACGAGCAGTACTTC | CASSLDRSYEQYF
NA | few | TRBJ2-6 | TRBV6-6 | TGTGCCAGCAAAGTCCCCAGCTCTGGGGCCAACGTCCTGACTTTC | CASKVPSSGANVLTF
NA | NA | TRBJ2-5 | TRBV30 | TGTGCCTGGACTAGGACAGCCCAAGAGACCCAGTACTTC | CAWTRTAQETQYF
NA | few | TRBJ2-1 | TRBV2 | TGTGCCAGCAGCGGGCAGGGCTACAATGAGCAGTTCTTC | CASSGQGYNEQFF
TRBD2 | NA | TRBJ2-7 | TRBV6-1 | TGTGCCAGCATCAGGACTAGCGGGTCCTCCTACGAGCAGTACTTC | CASIRTSGSSYEQYF
NA | few | TRBJ1-5 | TRBV7-2 | TGTGCCAGCAGTACCCCCGGGACAACTGATCAGCCCCAGCATTTT | CASSTPGTTDQPQHF
NA | few | TRBJ2-1 | TRBV10-3 | TGTGCCATCAGGGGGTCAGGGAATGAGCAGTTCTTC | CAIRGSGNEQFF
NA | few | TRBJ2-1 | TRBV5-1 | TGCGCCAGCAGCTTCGGAGACAATGAGCAGTTCTTC | CASSFGDNEQFF
NA | NA | TRBJ1-6 | TRBV29-1 | TGCAGCGTTGGATTGGGGCCAGGGCAAGATTCACCCCTCCACTTT | CSVGLGPGQDSPLHF
TRBD1 | few | TRBJ1-2 | TRBV2 | TGTGCCAGCAGTCCGACAGGGTATGGCTACACCTTC | CASSPTGYGYTF
NA | NA | TRBJ2-7 | TRBV28 | TGTGCCAGCAGTTTATGGGAGGGTTACGAGCAGTACTTC | CASSLWEGYEQYF
NA | few | TRBJ1-1 | TRBV30 | TGTGCCTGGGGTGCCGGAGACAGTTTGAACACTGAAGCTTTCTTT | CAWGAGDSLNTEAFF
TRBD1 | NA | TRBJ2-2 | TRBV29-1 | TGCAGCGCACTACTGGACAGGGATCGAACCGGGGAGCTGTTTTTT | CSALLDRDRTGELFF
NA | NA | TRBJ2-3 | TRBV23-1 | TGCGCCAGCAGTCAACACAGGCTGTATGAATTGGATACGCAGTATTTT | CASSQHRLYELDTQYF
TRBD2 | NA | TRBJ2-7 | TRBV7-2 | TGTGCCAGCAGCCTCAACGGACTAGCGGGGGGGCCAAGAGGGCAGTACTTC | CASSLNGLAGGPRGQYF
NA | few | TRBJ2-2 | TRBV28 | TGTGCCAGCACCAGAGGAAATATGGCCAACACCGGGGAGCTGTTTTTT | CASTRGNMANTGELFF
NA | few | TRBJ1-5 | TRBV2 | TGTGCCAGCAGGGGCCAGATAAGCAATCAGCCCCAGCATTTT | CASRGQISNQPQHF
TRBD1 | NA | TRBJ1-1 | TRBV6-5 | TGTGCCAGCAGTTACGGGACAGGGGGCACTGAAGCTTTCTTT | CASSYGTGGTEAFF
NA | NA | TRBJ2-6 | TRBV19 | TGTGCCAGTAGCGGACAGTCCTCTGGGGCCAACGTCCTGACTTTC | CASSGQSSGANVLTF
NA | few | TRBJ2-1 | TRBV2 | TGTGCCAGCAGTCCCGCCCCGGGATACAATGAGCAGTTCTTC | CASSPAPGYNEQFF
TRBD2 | NA | TRBJ2-3 | TRBV4-1 | TGCGCCAGCAGCCCTTTAGCGGGACGGAGAACGGCGGCAGATACGCAGTATTTT | CASSPLAGRRTAADTQYF
NA | once | TRBJ2-1 | TRBV6-4 | TGTGCCAGCAGTGAATACGGGGGCTCCTACAATGAGCAGTTCTTC | CASSEYGGSYNEQFF
TRBD1 | NA | TRBJ1-1 | TRBV20-1 | TGCAGTGCTACGACAGGGCGGGAAGCTTTCTTT | CSATTGREAFF
TRBD2 | NA | TRBJ2-1 | TRBV5-4 | TGTGCCAGCACCGGACTAGGGAATGAGCAGTTCTTC | CASTGLGNEQFF
NA | NA | TRBJ2-5 | TRBV11-2 | TGTGCCAGCAGCACCGGCGGGACAGTCATGGGAGAGACCCAGTACTTC | CASSTGGTVMGETQYF
TRBD1 | NA | TRBJ1-1 | TRBV28 | TGTGCCAGCACCACAGGGGCTACGAACACTGAAGCTTTCTTT | CASTTGATNTEAFF
NA | NA | TRBJ1-1 | TRBV29-1 | TGCAGCGCCGACCGGGGAACTGAAGCTTTCTTT | CSADRGTEAFF
TRBD2 | NA | TRBJ2-1 | TRBV7-8 | TGTGCCAGCAGCAAACTAGCGACCACATACAATGAGCAGTTCTTC | CASSKLATTYNEQFF
TRBD2 | few | TRBJ2-3 | TRBV14 | TGTGCCAGCAGCCTGCTAGCGGGAGTTCCAGATACGCAGTATTTT | CASSLLAGVPDTQYF
TRBD2 | few | TRBJ2-1 | TRBV7-2 | TGTGCCAGCAGCCGGGGACTAGCGGGAGTCTATGAGCAGTTCTTC | CASSRGLAGVYEQFF
NA | NA | TRBJ2-1 | TRBV25-1 | TGTGCCAGCAGTGAAATGGGTTCGGGGAATGAGCAGTTCTTC | CASSEMGSGNEQFF
TRBD2 | few | TRBJ2-7 | TRBV7-9 | TGTGCCAGCAGCAGGGGACTAGCGGTAATCTACGAGCAGTACTTC | CASSRGLAVIYEQYF
NA | few | TRBJ1-3 | TRBV7-2 | TGTGCCAGCAGCTTAGATGAGCACCACTCTGGAAACACCATATATTTT | CASSLDEHHSGNTIYF
TRBD2 | NA | TRBJ2-3 | TRBV29-1 | TGCAGCGTTGTTTCTTATTGGACTAGCGGGACCCCAGATACGCAGTATTTT | CSVVSYWTSGTPDTQYF
NA | NA | TRBJ2-1 | TRBV29-1 | TGCAGCGTCGCCCGGGATAGCTCCCGGGGCAATGAGCAGTTCTTC | CSVARDSSRGNEQFF
TRBD2 | few | TRBJ2-1 | TRBV4-2 | TGTGCCAGCAGCCCCGGAGGGGACTATAATAATGAGCAGTTCTTC | CASSPGGDYNNEQFF
NA | NA | TRBJ2-7 | TRBV4-1 | TGCGCCAGCAGCCTTACAGTGGAAGACTCCTACGAGCAGTACTTC | CASSLTVEDSYEQYF
TRBD1 | few | TRBJ2-1 | TRBV5-4 | TGTGCCAGCAGCTTGAGGGCAGGGGGCAGGTTGTCCTACAATGAGCAGTTCTTC | CASSLRAGGRLSYNEQFF
NA | NA | TRBJ1-6 | TRBV28 | TGTGCCAGCATTCCCCAGGGGAGCTCCTATAATTCACCCCTCCACTTT | CASIPQGSSYNSPLHF
TRBD2 | few | TRBJ2-1 | TRBV11-2 | TGTGCCAGCAGCGCATCTACTAGCGGCTACAATGAGCAGTTCTTC | CASSASTSGYNEQFF
TRBD2 | NA | TRBJ2-7 | TRBV4-3 | TGCGCCAGCTTAGGGCAGCGGGAGACCGAGCAGTACTTC | CASLGQRETEQYF